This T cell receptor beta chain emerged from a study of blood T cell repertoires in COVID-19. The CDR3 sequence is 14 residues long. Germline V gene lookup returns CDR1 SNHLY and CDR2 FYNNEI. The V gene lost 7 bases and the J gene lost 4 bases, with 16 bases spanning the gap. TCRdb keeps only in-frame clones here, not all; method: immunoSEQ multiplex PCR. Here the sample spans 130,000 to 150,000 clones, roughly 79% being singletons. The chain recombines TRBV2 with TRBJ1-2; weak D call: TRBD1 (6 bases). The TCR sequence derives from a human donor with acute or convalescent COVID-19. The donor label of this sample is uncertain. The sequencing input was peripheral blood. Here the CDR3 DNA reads TGTGCCAGCAAACAGGGCAGGGAGTTCTATGGCTACACCTTC. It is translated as CASKQGREFYGYTF.